Sequencing of this T cell receptor (beta chain) was carried out in a study of blood T cell repertoires in COVID-19 (TCRdb year 2020). Background on the whole study: Samples from collaborators originated in the United States, Italy and Spain and spanned both the acute and convalescent phases of COVID-19. The prospective study material was composed of cDNA or gDNA derived from T cells, B-cell-depleted T cells, or PBMCs. Subjects who had been exposed to COVID-19, were actively infected with it, or had recovered from it provided the deeply sampled blood TCRbeta repertoires that made up the dataset. The repertoires were made available in a free public database intended to serve as a resource for research on the immune response to SARS-CoV-2. Samples came from the ongoing ImmuneRACE study (first 160 participants) plus 1,254 subjects from 6 global collaborators. Sample metadata almost always included a de-identified subject ID, COVID-19 status, age in years and sex. Where HLA class I and class II types were available, the types were taken from metadata supplied by the sample provider, not from assay-based typing.

In the prospective study, participants were about 18 to 89 years old, resided in fewer than 25 geographic areas of the United States, and were enrolled through a virtual design. To assign participants to cohorts, the prospective study relied on clinical history that participants themselves reported in a screening survey and a study questionnaire. ImmuneRACE Cohort 3 recovered participants were defined by two consecutive negative NP/OP PCR tests, healthcare professional clearance, or symptom resolution. Each participant in the prospective study had whole blood, serum and a nasopharyngeal or oropharyngeal swab collected by mobile phlebotomists. Additional blood draws and questionnaires over an approximately 2-month period could optionally be provided by prospective study participants. Before DNA extraction, blood samples from the prospective study were shipped at room temperature or frozen. Broad study findings and their caveats: The quantity of clinical and demographic metadata differed by source and by participant and was supplied without curation.

The junction shows trimming of 0 bases on V and 3 bases on J, plus 18 bases between the germline ends. From a lookup of the germline V gene, CDR1 and CDR2 are SGHDN and FVKESK. From the cysteine through the phenylalanine, the CDR3 covers 17 amino acids. Only CDR3 DNA is held: 51 bases, read in frame from base 1. TCRbeta CDR3 regions were amplified from genomic DNA by means of the immunoSEQ Assay, a bias-controlled multiplex PCR. As for the authors' bioinformatics: The number of nucleated cells in each sample was estimated by amplification of reference gene primers within the assay. To quantify the absolute abundance of each unique TCRbeta CDR3 rearrangement, sequence reads were collapsed and filtered. For each sample, productive Simpson clonality was calculated as the square root of Simpson's diversity index across productive rearrangements. As stored in TCRdb, this immuneACCESS dataset retains in-frame rearrangements with V and J assigned. A fraction of the clones does not appear; measured against another copy, unresolved V genes explain less than half of the discrepancy, and the remainder lacks a known reason. V and J calls and clone size are given by that table; D and trimming were obtained from the DNA. The sample contains about 410,000 clones, about nine tenths of them found a single time. The top ten constitute approximately 1.5% of the sample.

Note on this clone: Its antigen has not been determined. It has no much larger one-base neighbor in the sample; base qualities were not kept.

Sequenced material: PBMCs or T cells enriched from blood (not recorded which). This receptor was identified in a woman younger than 45 who had recovered from COVID-19. The chain was built from TRBV14 and TRBJ2-7, with the D segment identity uncertain. The CDR3 protein: CASSQEARPSGLYEQYF. DNA sequence: TGTGCCAGCAGCCAAGAGGCCAGGCCTTCAGGCCTCTACGAGCAGTACTTC.